One and the same sample provided the 13 T cell receptor beta chains below, sequenced in a study of radiotherapy plus CTLA-4 blockade in lung cancer. Repertoires were generated with immunoSEQ multiplex PCR, while TCRdb's copy carries only in-frame clones and drops some. Of about 1,500 clones in the sample, 75% to 90% were seen once. This specimen consisted of tumor tissue, obtained from a patient treated with radiotherapy plus ipilimumab. All receptors derive from a human donor with non-small cell lung cancer who had a complete response to radiotherapy plus ipilimumab.

V usage is TRBV7-2 and J usage is TRBJ2-7, with a possible D match to TRBD2 (6 bases). Germline V CDR1 and CDR2: SGHTA, FQGNSA. The CDR3 contains 16 residues. V shed 1 base and J shed 2 bases, with 15 bases lying between them. This chain's CDR3 is CASSLGPPGLAYEQYF. The DNA of the CDR3 is TGTGCCAGCAGCTTAGGCCCGCCGGGACTCGCCTACGAGCAGTACTTC.

The V call is TRBV7-2, the J call TRBJ1-2, with D tentatively TRBD1 (6 bases). V lost 5 bases to trimming and J lost 8 bases, with 15 bases between them. Germline values: CDR1 SGHTA, CDR2 FQGNSA. The CDR3 sequence is 13 residues long. CDR3 sequence reads: CASSQDPTGGYTF. In DNA, the CDR3 is TGTGCCAGCAGCCAAGACCCGACAGGAGGCTACACCTTC. The full variable domain, rest sourced from reference TRBV7-2 and TRBJ1-2, is GAGVSQSPSNKVTEKGKDVELRCDPISGHTALYWYRQSLGQGLEFLIYFQGNSAPDKSGLPSDRFSAERTGGSVSTLTIQRTQQEDSAVYLCASSQDPTGGYTFGSGTRLTVV.

This chain links TRBV23-1 with TRBJ2-7, with a possible D match to TRBD1 (6 bases). Being an ORF, TRBV23-1 has a function that is uncertain. V lost 0 bases and J lost 4, with 10 bases in between. The CDR3 has 14 residues. The CDR3 DNA follows: TGCGCCAGCAGTCAATCGGGGGACATATACGAGCAGTACGTC. Encoded protein: CASSQSGDIYEQYV.

The CDR3 coding sequence is TGCGCCAGCAGCCTTGGGACTAGCGGGGGGGCCGTCTATGAGCAGTTCTTC. This sequence encodes CASSLGTSGGAVYEQFF. The chain combines TRBV4-3 with TRBJ2-1; 16 bases are shared with TRBD2. CDR3 length: 17 amino acids. V shed 4 bases, J shed 8 bases, and the junction held 8 bases outside the gene matches. From germline, CDR1 is LGHNA and CDR2 YSLEER.

The chain is built from TRBV9 and TRBJ2-7, with D tentatively TRBD1 or TRBD2 (5 bases each). This CDR3 has 14 amino acids. V was shortened by 0 bases and J by 2 bases, with 9 bases between the two germline ends. CDR1 SGDLS and CDR2 YYNGEE come from the germline V gene. CDR3 sequence: CASSVGDGPYEQYF. The CDR3 bases are TGTGCCAGCAGCGTAGGGGACGGACCCTACGAGCAGTACTTC.

The chain recombines TRBV9 with TRBJ2-3; D is undetermined. Trimming cost V 0 bases and J 4 bases, with 9 bases left between them. The length of the CDR3 is 14 residues. Germline CDR1 SGDLS, CDR2 YYNGEE. The CDR3 nucleotides read TGTGCCAGCAGCGTAGAGGTCGCTTCAGATACGCAGTATTTT. Its protein product is CASSVEVASDTQYF. Using reference TRBV9 and TRBJ2-3 for the parts outside the CDR3, the full variable domain is DSGVTQTPKHLITATGQRVTLRCSPRSGDLSVYWYQQSLDQGLQFLIQYYNGEERAKGNILERFSAQQFPDLHSELNLSSLELGDSALYFCASSVEVASDTQYFGPGTRLTVL.

This sequence joins TRBV19 and TRBJ2-1; TRBD2 matches 13 bases. The V segment lost 7 bases and the J segment 10 bases; nucleotides outside the gene matches: 10. Germline lookup yields CDR1 LNHDA and CDR2 SQIVND (reference sequence). This CDR3 spans 15 amino acids. CDR3 DNA: TGTGCCAGTAAACTAGCGGGAGGGCCTATTGGAGAGCAGTTCTTC. Translated: CASKLAGGPIGEQFF.

The chain joins TRBV30 to TRBJ1-4; D gene unclear. The CDR3 spans 14 residues. Trimming pared 2 bases from V and 3 bases from J, leaving 10 bases between. Germline V gene data show CDR1 as GTSNPN and CDR2 as SVGIG (reference sequence). CDR3 protein: CAWSPQPPNEKLFF. CDR3 in DNA: TGTGCCTGGAGTCCCCAGCCACCTAATGAAAAACTGTTTTTT.

This clone appeared once. This chain links TRBV4-1 with TRBJ1-5, with 8 bases aligning to TRBD1. V shed 0 bases and J 4 bases; nucleotides not matched to a gene: 5. Germline CDR1 reads MGHRA; CDR2 reads YSYEKL. The CDR3 contains 16 residues. The DNA for the CDR3 is TGCGCCAGCAGCCAAGACGGGACAGGAGTTAATCAGCCCCAGCATTTT. Its protein is CASSQDGTGVNQPQHF.

The V and J genes are TRBV6-4 and TRBJ1-1; 7 bases align to TRBD1. J lost 0 bases, V lost 6 bases, and 4 bases had no gene match. The CDR3 is made up of 14 amino acids. Germline CDR1 reads MRHNA; CDR2 reads SNTAGT. This CDR3 is CASSPGGVNTEAFF. As DNA, the CDR3 is TGTGCCAGCAGCCCAGGGGGAGTGAACACTGAAGCTTTCTTT.

This sequence joins TRBV5-1 and TRBJ2-7, with 7 nucleotides matching TRBD1. CDR1 and CDR2 (germline): SGHRS, YFSETQ. Trimming took 5 bases from V and 3 from J; bases not matched to a gene: 5. CDR3 length: 13 residues. The CDR3 DNA follows: TGCGCCAGCAGTCGGGACAGCCTCTACGAGCAGTACTTC. It specifies CASSRDSLYEQYF.

The chain joins TRBV2 to TRBJ1-5, with a tentative D call TRBD1 (5 bases). Germline V gene lookup returns CDR1 SNHLY and CDR2 FYNNEI. The CDR3 sequence is 15 residues long. V was shortened by 3 bases and J by 6 bases, with 15 bases between the two germline ends. CDR3 coding DNA: TGTGCCAGCAGTGAGACTTGGGGGAGGGCTCAGCCCCAGCATTTT. Protein product: CASSETWGRAQPQHF.

The genes are TRBV6-4 and TRBJ1-4; D is uncertain. The V end was cut by 7 bases, the J end by 7 bases, with 1 base between. This CDR3 is built from 9 residues. CDR1 and CDR2 from the germline V gene are MRHNA and SNTAGT. CDR3 DNA: TGTGCCAGCATTGAAAAACTGTTTTTT. Amino acids: CASIEKLFF.